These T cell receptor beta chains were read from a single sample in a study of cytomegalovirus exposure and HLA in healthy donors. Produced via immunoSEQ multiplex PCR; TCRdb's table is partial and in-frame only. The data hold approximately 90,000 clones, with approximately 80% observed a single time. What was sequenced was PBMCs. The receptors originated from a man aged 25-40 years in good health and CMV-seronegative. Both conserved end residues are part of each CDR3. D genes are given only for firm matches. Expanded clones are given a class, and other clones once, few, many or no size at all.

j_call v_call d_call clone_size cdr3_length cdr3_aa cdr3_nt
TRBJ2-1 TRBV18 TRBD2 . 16 CASSPPRLAGDREQFF TGTGCCAGCTCACCTCCTCGACTAGCGGGAGACCGTGAGCAGTTCTTC
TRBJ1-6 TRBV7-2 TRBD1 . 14 CASSLLTGDSPLHF TGTGCCAGCAGCTTATTGACAGGGGATTCACCCCTCCACTTT
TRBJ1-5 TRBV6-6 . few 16 CASSRGGRNSNQPQHF TGTGCCAGCAGCCGCGGGGGTCGGAATAGCAATCAGCCCCAGCATTTT
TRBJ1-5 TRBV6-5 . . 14 CASSYSSPLQPQHF TGTGCCAGCAGTTACTCGAGCCCGCTTCAGCCCCAGCATTTT
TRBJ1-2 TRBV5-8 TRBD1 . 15 CASSLLGQGYYGYTF TGTGCCAGCAGCTTGCTGGGACAGGGATACTATGGCTACACCTTC
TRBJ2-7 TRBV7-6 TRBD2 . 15 CASSPGAGGPYEQYF TGTGCCAGCAGCCCGGGAGCGGGGGGGCCTTACGAGCAGTACTTC
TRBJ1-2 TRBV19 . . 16 CASSTGGGRINYGYTF TGTGCCAGTAGCACGGGAGGAGGCAGAATAAACTATGGCTACACCTTC
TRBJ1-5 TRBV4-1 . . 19 CASSQDRARTVDSNQPQHF TGCGCCAGCAGCCAAGATCGGGCTAGGACAGTTGATAGCAATCAGCCCCAGCATTTT
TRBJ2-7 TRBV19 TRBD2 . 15 CASSESDSGAYEQYF TGTGCCAGTAGTGAGTCCGACAGCGGGGCCTACGAGCAGTACTTC
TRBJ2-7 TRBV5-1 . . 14 CASSLQGNSYEQYF TGCGCCAGCAGCTTACAGGGTAATTCCTACGAGCAGTACTTC
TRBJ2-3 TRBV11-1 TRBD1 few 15 CARHLVRGRDDTQYF TGTGCCAGACATTTGGTCAGGGGGCGCGACGATACGCAGTATTTT
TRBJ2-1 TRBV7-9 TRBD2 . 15 CSSRSGTSGYNEQFF TGTTCCAGTCGATCGGGGACTAGCGGCTACAATGAGCAGTTCTTC
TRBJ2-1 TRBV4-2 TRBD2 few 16 CASSLGLAAANNEQFF TGTGCCAGCAGCCTTGGACTAGCGGCAGCGAACAATGAGCAGTTCTTC
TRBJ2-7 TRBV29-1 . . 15 CSVSGYGREKYEQYF TGCAGCGTTTCGGGTTACGGGAGAGAGAAATACGAGCAGTACTTC
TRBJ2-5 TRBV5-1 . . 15 CASSLGWDSQETQYF TGCGCCAGCAGCTTAGGATGGGACTCTCAGGAGACCCAGTACTTC
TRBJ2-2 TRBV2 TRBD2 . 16 CASRDGLAINTGELFF TGTGCCAGCAGGGACGGACTAGCGATAAACACCGGGGAGCTGTTTTTT
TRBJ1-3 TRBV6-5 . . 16 CASSYSAGFTGNTIYF TGTGCCAGCAGTTACTCGGCAGGTTTTACAGGAAACACCATATATTTT
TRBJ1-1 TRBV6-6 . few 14 CASSYSHTNTEAFF TGTGCCAGCAGTTACTCCCACACGAACACTGAAGCTTTCTTT
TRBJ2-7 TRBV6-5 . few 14 CASRGTVPSYEQYF TGTGCCAGCCGGGGGACAGTGCCCTCCTACGAGCAGTACTTC
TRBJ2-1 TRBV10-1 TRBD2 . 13 CASTGTSGNEQFF TGCGCCAGCACCGGGACTAGCGGCAATGAGCAGTTCTTC
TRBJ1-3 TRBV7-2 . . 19 CASSLYFGSLPTSGNTIYF TGTGCCAGCAGCTTATATTTCGGGAGTCTTCCCACCTCTGGAAACACCATATATTTT
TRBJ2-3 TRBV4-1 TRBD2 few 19 CASSQEGGGRGGVLDTQYF TGCGCCAGCAGCCAAGAGGGAGGAGGGCGGGGGGGCGTCTTAGATACGCAGTATTTT
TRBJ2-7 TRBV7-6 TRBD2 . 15 CASSLAGGSSYEQYF TGTGCCAGCAGCTTAGCGGGCGGGAGCTCCTACGAGCAGTACTTC
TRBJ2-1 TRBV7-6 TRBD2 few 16 CASSYLAGGRSNEQFF TGTGCCAGCAGCTACCTAGCGGGAGGGCGGAGTAATGAGCAGTTCTTC
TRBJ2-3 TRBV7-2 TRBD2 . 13 CASSFGGGDTQYF TGTGCCAGCAGCTTCGGCGGGGGGGATACGCAGTATTTT
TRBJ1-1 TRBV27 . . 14 CASSLSGTQLGVFF TGTGCCAGCAGTTTAAGTGGGACACAGTTGGGTGTTTTCTTT
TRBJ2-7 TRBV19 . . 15 CASSTGSGDGYEQYF TGTGCCAGTAGTACGGGATCCGGAGACGGCTACGAGCAGTACTTC
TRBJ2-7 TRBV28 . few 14 CASSFPGHSYEQYF TGTGCCAGCAGCTTTCCGGGACACTCCTACGAGCAGTACTTC
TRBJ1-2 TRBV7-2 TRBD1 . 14 CASRRTGGEYGYTF TGTGCCAGCAGGAGGACAGGGGGCGAGTATGGCTACACCTTC
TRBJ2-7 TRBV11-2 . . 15 CASSLASGGWYEQYF TGTGCCAGCAGCTTAGCGTCGGGGGGCTGGTACGAGCAGTACTTC
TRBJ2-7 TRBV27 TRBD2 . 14 CASSQGLAAHEQYF TGTGCCAGCAGTCAAGGACTAGCTGCCCACGAGCAGTACTTC
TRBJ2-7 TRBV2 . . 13 CASDDRLSYEQYF TGTGCCAGCGACGACAGGCTCTCCTACGAGCAGTACTTC
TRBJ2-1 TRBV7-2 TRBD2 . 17 CASIPRAGGALYNEQFF TGTGCCAGCATCCCCCGGGCGGGAGGAGCCCTCTACAATGAGCAGTTCTTC
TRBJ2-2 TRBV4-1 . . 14 CASSSAQNTGELFF TGCGCCAGCTCTAGCGCCCAGAACACCGGGGAGCTGTTTTTT
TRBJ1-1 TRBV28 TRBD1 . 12 CAIRTGRYRAFF TGTGCCATCCGGACAGGGAGATATCGAGCTTTCTTT
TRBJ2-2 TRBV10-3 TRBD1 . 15 CATNAGTGDTGELFF TGTGCCACCAATGCCGGGACAGGGGACACCGGGGAGCTGTTTTTT
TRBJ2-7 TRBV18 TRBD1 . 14 CASSPGGQTYEQYF TGTGCCAGCTCACCAGGGGGACAGACATACGAGCAGTACTTC
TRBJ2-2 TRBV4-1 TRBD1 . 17 CASSQDNRGRNTGELFF TGCGCCAGCAGCCAAGATAATAGGGGGCGGAACACCGGGGAGCTGTTTTTT